Listed here is a single TCR beta chain. The data were taken from a study of T cells in Graves' hyperthyroidism and ophthalmopathy. RNA transcripts served as the template for amplifying TCR beta CDR3 regions. During a first-round RT-PCR of the TCR CDR3, the HTBI primer set was used. TCRdb reprocessed the multiplex PCR reads via MiXCR and lists one record per CDR3 protein. The sample records about 640,000 distinct CDR3 sequences, roughly 20% being singletons. The CDR3 is 16 amino acids. Trimming removed 5 bases from V and 6 bases from J, with 19 bases in between. CDR1 is SGHTA, CDR2 FQGTGA, per germline.

The sequence came from a man in his thirties or forties with Graves' ophthalmopathy. The chain recombines TRBV7-3 with TRBJ2-2; possibly TRBD1 for D (6 bases). Material: blood. The CDR3 DNA follows: TGTGCCAGCAGCCCTTCCAGGGGTCCACCCCCCGGGGAGCTGTTTTTT. Encoded protein: CASSPSRGPPPGELFF.